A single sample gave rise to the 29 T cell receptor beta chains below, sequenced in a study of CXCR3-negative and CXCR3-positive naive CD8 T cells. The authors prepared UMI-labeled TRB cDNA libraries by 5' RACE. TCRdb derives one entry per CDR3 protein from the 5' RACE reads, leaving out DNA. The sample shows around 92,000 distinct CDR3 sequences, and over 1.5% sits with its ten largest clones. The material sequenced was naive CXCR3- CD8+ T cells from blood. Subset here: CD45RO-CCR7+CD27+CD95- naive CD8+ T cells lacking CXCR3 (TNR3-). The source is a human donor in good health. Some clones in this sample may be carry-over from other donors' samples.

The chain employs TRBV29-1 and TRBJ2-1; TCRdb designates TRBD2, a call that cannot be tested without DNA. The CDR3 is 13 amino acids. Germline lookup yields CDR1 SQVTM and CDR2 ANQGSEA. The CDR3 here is CSVEDASQHEQFF.

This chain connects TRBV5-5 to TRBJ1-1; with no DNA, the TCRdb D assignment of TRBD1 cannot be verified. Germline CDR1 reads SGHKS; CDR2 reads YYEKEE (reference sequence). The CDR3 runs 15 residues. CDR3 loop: CASSLRDGVNTEAFF.

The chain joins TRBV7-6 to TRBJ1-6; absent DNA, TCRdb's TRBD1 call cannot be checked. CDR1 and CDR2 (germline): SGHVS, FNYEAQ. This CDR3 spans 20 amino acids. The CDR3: CASSLRGRDPHNSYNSPLHF.

This CDR3 is CASSQFSGVYEQYF. V is TRBV14 and J is TRBJ2-7. The CDR3 runs 14 residues. The germline CDR1 and CDR2 sequences are SGHDN and FVKESK. The full variable domain, rest sourced from reference TRBV14 and TRBJ2-7, is EAGVTQFPSHSVIEKGQTVTLRCDPISGHDNLYWYRRVMGKEIKFLLHFVKESKQDESGMPNNRFLAERTGGTYSTLKVQPAELEDSGVYFCASSQFSGVYEQYFGPGTRLTVT.

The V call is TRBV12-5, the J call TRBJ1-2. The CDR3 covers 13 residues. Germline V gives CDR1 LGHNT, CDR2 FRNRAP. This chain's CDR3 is CASGSDLPDGYTF.

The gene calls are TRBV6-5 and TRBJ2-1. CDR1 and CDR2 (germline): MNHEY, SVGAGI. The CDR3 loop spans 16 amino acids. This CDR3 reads CASSYVNPYSYNEQFF.

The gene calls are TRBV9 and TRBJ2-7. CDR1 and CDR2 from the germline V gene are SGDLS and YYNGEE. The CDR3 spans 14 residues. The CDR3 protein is CASSVGGSSNEQYF. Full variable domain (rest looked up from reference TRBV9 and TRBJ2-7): DSGVTQTPKHLITATGQRVTLRCSPRSGDLSVYWYQQSLDQGLQFLIQYYNGEERAKGNILERFSAQQFPDLHSELNLSSLELGDSALYFCASSVGGSSNEQYFGPGTRLTVT.

The CDR3 sequence: CASSYSDATPLYEQYF. The chain joins TRBV6-5 to TRBJ2-7. In germline, CDR1 is MNHEY, CDR2 SVGAGI. This CDR3 spans 16 amino acids.

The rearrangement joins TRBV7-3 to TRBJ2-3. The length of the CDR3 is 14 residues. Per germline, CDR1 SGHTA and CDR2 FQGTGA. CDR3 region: CASSLTFSADTQYF.

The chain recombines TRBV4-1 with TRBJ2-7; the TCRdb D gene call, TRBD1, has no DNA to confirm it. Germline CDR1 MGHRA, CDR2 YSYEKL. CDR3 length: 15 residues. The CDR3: CASSQITGIGYEQYF.

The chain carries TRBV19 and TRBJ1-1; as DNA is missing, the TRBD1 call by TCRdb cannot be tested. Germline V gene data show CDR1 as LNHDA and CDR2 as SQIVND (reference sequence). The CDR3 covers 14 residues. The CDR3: CASSRGTGNTEAFF.

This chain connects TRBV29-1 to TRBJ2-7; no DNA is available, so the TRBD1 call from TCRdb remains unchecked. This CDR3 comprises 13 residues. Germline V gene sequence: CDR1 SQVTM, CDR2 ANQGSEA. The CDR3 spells CSALLGTRYEQYF.

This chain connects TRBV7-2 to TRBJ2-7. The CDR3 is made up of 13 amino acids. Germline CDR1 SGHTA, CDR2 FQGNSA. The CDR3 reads CASSLGPYGEQYF.

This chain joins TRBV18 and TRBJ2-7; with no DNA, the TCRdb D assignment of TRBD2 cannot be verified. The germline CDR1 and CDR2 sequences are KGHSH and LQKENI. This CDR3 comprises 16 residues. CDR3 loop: CASSPLVAREAYEQYF.

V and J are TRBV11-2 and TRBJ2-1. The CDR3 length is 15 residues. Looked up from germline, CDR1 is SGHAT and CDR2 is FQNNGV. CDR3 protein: CASSLTYGVGNEQFF.

CDR3 sequence: CSVALGTGELFF. The chain couples TRBV29-1 to TRBJ2-2; lacking DNA, the TRBD1 call made by TCRdb goes unchecked. This CDR3 comprises 12 residues. CDR1 and CDR2 (germline): SQVTM, ANQGSEA.

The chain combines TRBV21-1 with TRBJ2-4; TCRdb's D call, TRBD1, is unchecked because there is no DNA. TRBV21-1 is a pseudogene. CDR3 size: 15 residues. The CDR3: CASSETGEARDIQYF.

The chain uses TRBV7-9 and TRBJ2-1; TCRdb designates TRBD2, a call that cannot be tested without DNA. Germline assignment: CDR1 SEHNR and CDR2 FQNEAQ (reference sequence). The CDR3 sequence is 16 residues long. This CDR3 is CASSLIGLAGAGEQFF.

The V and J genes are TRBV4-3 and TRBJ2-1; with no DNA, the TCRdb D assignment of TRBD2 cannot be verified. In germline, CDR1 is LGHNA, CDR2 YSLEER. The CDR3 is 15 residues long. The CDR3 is CASSQELAGVGEQFF.

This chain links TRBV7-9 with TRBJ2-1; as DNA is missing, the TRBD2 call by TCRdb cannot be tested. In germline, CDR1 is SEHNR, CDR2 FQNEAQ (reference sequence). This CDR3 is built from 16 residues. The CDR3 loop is CASSPTSGGSYNEQFF.

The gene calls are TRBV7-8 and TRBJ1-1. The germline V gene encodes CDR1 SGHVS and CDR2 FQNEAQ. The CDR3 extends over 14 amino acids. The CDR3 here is CASSFEQLNTEAFF.

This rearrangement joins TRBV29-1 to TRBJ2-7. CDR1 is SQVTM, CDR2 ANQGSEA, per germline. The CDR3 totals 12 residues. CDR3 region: CSVAGVGYEQYF.

CDR3 amino acids: CASSPDPAGTQETQYF. The rearrangement links TRBV7-9 to TRBJ2-5; TCRdb calls TRBD2, which cannot be checked without DNA. Per the germline V gene, CDR1 is SEHNR and CDR2 is FQNEAQ (reference sequence). The CDR3 runs 16 residues.

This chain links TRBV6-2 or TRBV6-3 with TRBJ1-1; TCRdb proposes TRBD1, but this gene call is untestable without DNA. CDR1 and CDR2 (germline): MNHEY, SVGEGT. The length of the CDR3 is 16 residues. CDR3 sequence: CASSPHEGTRGTEAFF.

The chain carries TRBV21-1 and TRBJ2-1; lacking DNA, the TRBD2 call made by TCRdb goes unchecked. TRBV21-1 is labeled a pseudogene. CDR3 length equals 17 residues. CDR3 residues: CASSNSAEDSSYNEQFF.

The CDR3 sequence: CASSQELSTDTQYF. The chain has TRBV4-1 and TRBJ2-3. CDR3 length: 14 amino acids. The germline gives CDR1 MGHRA, CDR2 YSYEKL.

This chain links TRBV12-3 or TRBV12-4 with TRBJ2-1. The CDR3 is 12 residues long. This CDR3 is CASSLPDLVEFF.

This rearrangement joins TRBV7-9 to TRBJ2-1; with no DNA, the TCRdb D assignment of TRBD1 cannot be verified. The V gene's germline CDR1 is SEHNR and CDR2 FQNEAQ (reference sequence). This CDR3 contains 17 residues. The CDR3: CASSSRPGHQLYNEQFF.

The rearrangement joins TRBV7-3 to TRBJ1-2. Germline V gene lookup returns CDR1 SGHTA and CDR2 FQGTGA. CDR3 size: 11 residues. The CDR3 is CASSLQRGYTF.